The sequence of this T cell receptor (beta chain) was determined in a study of blood T cell repertoires in COVID-19. Study summary: T cells, B-cell-depleted T cells, or PBMCs provided the cDNA or gDNA that served as material.

The assay was immunoSEQ multiplex PCR, and TCRdb's table has in-frame clones only and misses some. The sample lists approximately 310,000 clones, roughly 88% occurring once. All enrollees were about 18 to 89 years old and from 20 to 30 US areas. Sequencing was performed on PBMCs or T cells enriched from blood (not recorded which). The receptor comes from a young man who had recovered from COVID-19.

CDR3 sequence (DNA): TGTGCCAGCACCAGGACAGCCGCCGCCTACGAGCAGTACTTC. Its protein is CASTRTAAAYEQYF. The chain carries TRBV2 and TRBJ2-7, with a tentative D call TRBD1 (6 bases). This CDR3 is 14 amino acids long. Germline lookup yields CDR1 SNHLY and CDR2 FYNNEI. V lost 7 bases and J 2 bases, leaving 15 bases between the germline ends.